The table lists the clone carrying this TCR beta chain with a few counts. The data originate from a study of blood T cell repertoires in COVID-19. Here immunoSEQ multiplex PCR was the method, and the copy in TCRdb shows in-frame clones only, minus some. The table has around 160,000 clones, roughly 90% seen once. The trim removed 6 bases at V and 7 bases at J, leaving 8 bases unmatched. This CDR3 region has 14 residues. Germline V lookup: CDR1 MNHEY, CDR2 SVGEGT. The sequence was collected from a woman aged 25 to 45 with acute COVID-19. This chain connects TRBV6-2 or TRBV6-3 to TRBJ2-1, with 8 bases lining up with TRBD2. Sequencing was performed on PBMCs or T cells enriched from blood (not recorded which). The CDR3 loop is CASSPREGGNEQFF. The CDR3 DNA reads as TGTGCCAGCAGCCCACGGGAGGGTGGGAATGAGCAGTTCTTC.